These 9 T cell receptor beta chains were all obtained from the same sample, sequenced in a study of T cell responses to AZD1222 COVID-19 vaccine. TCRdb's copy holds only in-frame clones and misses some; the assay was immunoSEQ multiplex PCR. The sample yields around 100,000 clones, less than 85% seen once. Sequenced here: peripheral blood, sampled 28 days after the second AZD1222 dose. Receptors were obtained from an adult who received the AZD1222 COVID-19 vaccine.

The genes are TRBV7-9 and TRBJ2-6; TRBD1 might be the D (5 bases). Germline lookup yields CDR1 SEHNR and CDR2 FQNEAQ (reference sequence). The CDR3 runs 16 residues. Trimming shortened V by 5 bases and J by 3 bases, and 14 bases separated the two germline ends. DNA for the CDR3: TGTGCCAGCAGCCTCGACAGTATCGGTGGGGCCAACGTCCTGACTTTC. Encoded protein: CASSLDSIGGANVLTF.

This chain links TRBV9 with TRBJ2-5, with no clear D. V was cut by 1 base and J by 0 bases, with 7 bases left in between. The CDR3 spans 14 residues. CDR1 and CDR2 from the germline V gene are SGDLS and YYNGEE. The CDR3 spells CASSVRGHQETQYF. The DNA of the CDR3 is TGTGCCAGCAGCGTACGAGGACACCAAGAGACCCAGTACTTC.

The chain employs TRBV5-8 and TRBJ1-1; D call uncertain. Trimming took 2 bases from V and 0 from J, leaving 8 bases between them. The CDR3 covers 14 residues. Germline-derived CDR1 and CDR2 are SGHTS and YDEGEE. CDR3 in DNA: TGTGCCAGCAGCTTTTCAGACATGAACACTGAAGCTTTCTTT. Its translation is CASSFSDMNTEAFF.

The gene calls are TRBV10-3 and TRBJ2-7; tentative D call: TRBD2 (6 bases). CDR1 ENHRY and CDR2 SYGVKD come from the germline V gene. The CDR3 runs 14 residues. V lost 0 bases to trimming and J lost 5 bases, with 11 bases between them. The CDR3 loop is CAISESGGGDEQYF. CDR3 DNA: TGTGCCATCAGTGAGTCGGGTGGCGGGGACGAGCAGTACTTC.

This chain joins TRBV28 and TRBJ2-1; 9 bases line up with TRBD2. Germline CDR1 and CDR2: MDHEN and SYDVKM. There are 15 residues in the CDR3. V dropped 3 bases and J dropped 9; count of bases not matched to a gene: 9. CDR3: CASSFGGTSSGEQFF. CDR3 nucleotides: TGTGCCAGCAGTTTTGGGGGGACTAGCAGCGGTGAGCAGTTCTTC.

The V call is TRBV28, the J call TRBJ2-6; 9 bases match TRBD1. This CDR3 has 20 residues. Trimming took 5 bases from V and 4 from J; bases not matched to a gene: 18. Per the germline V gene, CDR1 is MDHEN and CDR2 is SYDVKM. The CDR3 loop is CASSRTITGTGLYGANVLTF. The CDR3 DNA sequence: TGTGCCAGCAGTCGAACAATTACCGGGACAGGGCTTTACGGGGCCAACGTCCTGACTTTC.

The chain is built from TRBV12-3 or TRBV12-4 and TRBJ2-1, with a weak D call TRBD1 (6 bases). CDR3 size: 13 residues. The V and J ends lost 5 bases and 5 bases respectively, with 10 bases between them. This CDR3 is CASSPDSHNEQFF. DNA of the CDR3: TGTGCCAGCAGTCCGGACAGCCACAATGAGCAGTTCTTC.

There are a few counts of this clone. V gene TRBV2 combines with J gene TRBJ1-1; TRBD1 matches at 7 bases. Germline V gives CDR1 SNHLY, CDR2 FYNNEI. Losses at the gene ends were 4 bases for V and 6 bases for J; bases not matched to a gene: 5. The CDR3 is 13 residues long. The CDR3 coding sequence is TGTGCCAGCAGTGTATGGACAGGCGCTGAAGCTTTCTTT. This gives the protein CASSVWTGAEAFF. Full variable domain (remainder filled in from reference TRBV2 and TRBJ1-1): EPEVTQTPSHQVTQMGQEVILRCVPISNHLYFYWYRQILGQKVEFLVSFYNNEISEKSEIFDDQFSVERPDGSNFTLKIRSTKLEDSAMYFCASSVWTGAEAFFGQGTRLTVV.

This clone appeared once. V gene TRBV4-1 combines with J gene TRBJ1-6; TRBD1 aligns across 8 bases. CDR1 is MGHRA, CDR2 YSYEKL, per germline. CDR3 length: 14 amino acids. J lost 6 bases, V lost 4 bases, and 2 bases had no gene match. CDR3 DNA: TGCGCCAGCAGCCGAGGACAGGGTAATTCACCCCTCCACTTT. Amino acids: CASSRGQGNSPLHF.